This T cell receptor beta chain was recorded in a study of T-cell reconstitution after alpha-beta-depleted transplantation in children. Unique molecular identifiers were incorporated during preparation of the TCRbeta library. Each CDR3 protein is one row after TCRdb ran MiXCR on the PCR reads. The repertoire includes approximately 490,000 distinct CDR3 sequences, around 13% of them detected once, and about 6% sits in the top ten. The specimen comprised PBMCs from the stem cell graft donor, sampled from the stem cell graft. This clonotype was obtained from a human donor who donated a stem cell graft to a child with combined immunodeficiency.

The CDR3 DNA reads TGTGCCACCAGCAATATCCTGGACTCCGAAAACATTCAGTACTTC. Translated, it gives CATSNILDSENIQYF. The chain couples TRBV15 to TRBJ2-4, with a tentative D call TRBD2 (5 bases). Germline CDR1 is LNHNV and CDR2 is YYDKDF (reference sequence). V was trimmed by 4 bases and J by 5 bases, leaving 15 bases between them. The CDR3 consists of 15 residues.